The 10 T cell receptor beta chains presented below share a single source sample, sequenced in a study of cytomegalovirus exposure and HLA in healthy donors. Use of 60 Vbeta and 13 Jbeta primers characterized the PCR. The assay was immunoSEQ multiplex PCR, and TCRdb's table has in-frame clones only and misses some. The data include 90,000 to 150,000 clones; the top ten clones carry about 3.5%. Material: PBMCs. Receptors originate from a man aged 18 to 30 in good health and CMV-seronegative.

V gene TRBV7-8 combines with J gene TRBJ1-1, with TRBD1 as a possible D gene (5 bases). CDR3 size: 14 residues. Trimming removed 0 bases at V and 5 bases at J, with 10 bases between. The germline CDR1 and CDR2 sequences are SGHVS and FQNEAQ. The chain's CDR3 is CASSLAYSGTEAFF. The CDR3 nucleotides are TGTGCCAGCAGCTTAGCGTATTCAGGGACTGAAGCTTTCTTT.

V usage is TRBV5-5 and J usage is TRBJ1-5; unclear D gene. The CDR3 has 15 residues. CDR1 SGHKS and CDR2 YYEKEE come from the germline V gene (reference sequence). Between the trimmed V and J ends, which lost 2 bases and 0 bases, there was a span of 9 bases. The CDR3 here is CASSFASDSNQPQHF. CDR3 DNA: TGTGCCAGCAGCTTTGCGAGTGATAGCAATCAGCCCCAGCATTTT.

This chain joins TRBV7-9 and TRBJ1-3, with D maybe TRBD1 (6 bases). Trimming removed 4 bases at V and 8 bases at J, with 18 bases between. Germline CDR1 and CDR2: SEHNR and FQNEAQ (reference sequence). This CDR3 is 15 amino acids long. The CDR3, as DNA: TGTGCCAGCAGCTCCCGGGCAGGGGAGAGGGACACCATATATTTT. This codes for CASSSRAGERDTIYF.

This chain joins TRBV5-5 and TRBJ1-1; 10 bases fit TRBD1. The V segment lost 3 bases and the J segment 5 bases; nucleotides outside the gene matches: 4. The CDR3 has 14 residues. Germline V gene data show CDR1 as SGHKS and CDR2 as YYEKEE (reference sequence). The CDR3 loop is CASSWGQGRTEAFF. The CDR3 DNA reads TGTGCCAGCAGCTGGGGACAGGGGAGGACTGAAGCTTTCTTT.

CDR3 sequence (DNA): TGTGCCAGCAGTGGGTGGTCTTTTAGTGGTGTATATGAGCAGTTCTTC. Translated: CASSGWSFSGVYEQFF. V gene TRBV25-1 combines with J gene TRBJ2-1; D remains unclear. This CDR3 comprises 16 residues. CDR1 and CDR2 from the germline V gene are MGHDK and SYGVNS. With 4 bases removed from V and 8 bases from J, the gap between germline ends came to 21 bases.

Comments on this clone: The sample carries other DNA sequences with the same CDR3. The DNA of the CDR3 is TGTGCCAGCAGCCCGGGACAGTACCAAGAGACCCAGTACTTC. Residues: CASSPGQYQETQYF. The rearrangement joins TRBV7-9 to TRBJ2-5; 7 nucleotides agree with TRBD1. The germline V gene encodes CDR1 SEHNR and CDR2 FQNEAQ (reference sequence). The CDR3 covers 14 residues. With V trimmed by 5 bases and J by 0 bases, 3 bases remained unmatched.

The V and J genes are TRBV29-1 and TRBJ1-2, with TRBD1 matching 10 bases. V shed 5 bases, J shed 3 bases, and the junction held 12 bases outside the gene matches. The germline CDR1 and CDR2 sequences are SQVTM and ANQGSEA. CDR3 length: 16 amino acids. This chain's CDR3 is CSVPGYRDRGDYGYTF. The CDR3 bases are TGCAGCGTTCCCGGCTATAGGGACAGGGGAGACTATGGCTACACCTTC.

Written as DNA, the CDR3 is TGTGCCAGCAGCCAAGGGGGGGGCCAAGAGACCCAGTACTTC. It codes for CASSQGGGQETQYF. The rearrangement links TRBV4-2 to TRBJ2-5; 7 positions agree with TRBD2. V dropped 1 base and J dropped 1; count of bases not matched to a gene: 0. The CDR3 totals 14 residues. CDR1 and CDR2 from the germline V gene are LGHNA and YNFKEQ.

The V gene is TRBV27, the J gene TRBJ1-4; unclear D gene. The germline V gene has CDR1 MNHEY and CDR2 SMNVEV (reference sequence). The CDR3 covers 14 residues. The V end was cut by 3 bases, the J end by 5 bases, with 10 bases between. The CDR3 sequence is CASSFRSRNEKLFF. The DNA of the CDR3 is TGTGCCAGCAGTTTCCGGTCGCGAAATGAAAAACTGTTTTTT.

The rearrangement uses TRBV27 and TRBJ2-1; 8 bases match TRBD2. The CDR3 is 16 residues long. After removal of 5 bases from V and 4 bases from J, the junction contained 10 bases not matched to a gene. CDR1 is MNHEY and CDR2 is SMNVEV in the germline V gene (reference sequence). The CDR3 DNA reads TGTGCCAGCAGTCCCTTAGCGGGAACCCCTTACAATGAGCAGTTCTTC. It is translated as CASSPLAGTPYNEQFF.